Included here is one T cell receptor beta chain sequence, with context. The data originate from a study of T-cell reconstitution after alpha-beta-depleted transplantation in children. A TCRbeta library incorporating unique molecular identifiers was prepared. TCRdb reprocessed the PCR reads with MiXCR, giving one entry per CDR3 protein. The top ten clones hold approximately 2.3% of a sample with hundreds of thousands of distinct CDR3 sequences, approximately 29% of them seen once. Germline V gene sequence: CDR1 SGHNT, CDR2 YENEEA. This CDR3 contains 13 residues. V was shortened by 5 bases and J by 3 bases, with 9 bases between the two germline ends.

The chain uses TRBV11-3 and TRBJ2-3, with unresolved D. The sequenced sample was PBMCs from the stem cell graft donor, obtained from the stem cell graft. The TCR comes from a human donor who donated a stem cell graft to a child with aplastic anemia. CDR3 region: CASSPLPTDTQYF. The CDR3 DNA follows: TGTGCCAGCAGCCCTTTACCTACAGATACGCAGTATTTT.